The 22 T cell receptor beta chains below all came from one sample that was sequenced in a study of blood T cell repertoires in COVID-19. Only in-frame clones appear in the TCRdb table, and some are missing; sequencing was by immunoSEQ multiplex PCR. Altogether approximately 230,000 clones are present, 86% being singletons, with the ten largest covering approximately 2.1%. The sequencing input was peripheral blood. Receptors originate from a man under 40 who had recovered from COVID-19.

The rearrangement links TRBV6-4 to TRBJ1-1; D is uncertain. Germline CDR1 and CDR2: MRHNA and SNTAGT. Trimming pared 0 bases from V and 4 bases from J, leaving 15 bases between. This CDR3 is 16 amino acids long. DNA for the CDR3: TGTGCCAGCAGTGACTCGATTCGGGAATTCTTCACTGAAGCTTTCTTT. Protein product: CASSDSIREFFTEAFF.

This clone has just one count. V gene TRBV5-1 combines with J gene TRBJ1-5, with 8 bases that match TRBD1. CDR3 length: 15 residues. Looked up from germline, CDR1 is SGHRS and CDR2 is YFSETQ. Unmatched junction bases numbered 8, after V lost 4 bases and J lost 5 bases. The CDR3 here is CASSPDRGLDQPQHF. In DNA, the CDR3 is TGCGCCAGCAGCCCCGACAGGGGCCTCGATCAGCCCCAGCATTTT.

This clone was counted only a few times. The chain links TRBV7-9 to TRBJ2-7; TRBD1 matches at 8 bases. V lost 3 bases and J lost 5; bases outside the gene matches: 9. Germline V CDR1 and CDR2: SEHNR, FQNEAQ (reference sequence). CDR3 length: 15 amino acids. The CDR3: CASSFTGTGRHEQYF. CDR3 nucleotide sequence: TGTGCCAGCAGCTTCACCGGGACAGGTAGGCACGAGCAGTACTTC.

This clone was counted between two and nine times. The gene calls are TRBV5-1 and TRBJ1-6; the D gene is possibly TRBD1 (5 bases). Per germline, CDR1 SGHRS and CDR2 YFSETQ. The V end lost 4 bases, the J end lost 10 bases, and 21 bases lay between the germline ends. This CDR3 has 16 residues. This CDR3 is CASSEATGLRWSPLHF. CDR3 coding DNA: TGCGCCAGCAGCGAGGCTACAGGCCTCAGGTGGTCACCCCTCCACTTT.

The chain couples TRBV10-3 to TRBJ1-1; unclear D gene. This CDR3 has 14 amino acids. CDR1 is ENHRY and CDR2 is SYGVKD in the germline V gene. V was pared by 0 bases and J by 3 bases, with 8 bases between. CDR3 amino acids: CAISESEGYTEAFF. The CDR3 coding sequence is TGTGCCATCAGTGAGTCGGAGGGTTACACTGAAGCTTTCTTT.

This clone was found a few times. This chain uses TRBV2 with TRBJ1-1, with a weak D call TRBD1 (5 bases). Germline CDR1 and CDR2: SNHLY and FYNNEI. The CDR3 contains 15 residues. V was trimmed by 2 bases and J by 1 base, leaving 11 bases between them. CDR3 nucleotides: TGTGCCAGCAGTGAATTCGGACACCAGAACACTGAAGCTTTCTTT. It specifies CASSEFGHQNTEAFF.

In its sample, this clone was seen once. J is TRBJ2-7 and V is TRBV11-2; perhaps TRBD1 as D (6 bases). The germline V gene encodes CDR1 SGHAT and CDR2 FQNNGV. This CDR3 region has 16 residues. The V end lost 5 bases, the J end lost 2 bases, and 19 bases lay between the germline ends. In nucleotides, the CDR3 is TGTGCCAGCAGCCCTCCCAAACAGGGCAACCCCTACGAGCAGTACTTC. Translation: CASSPPKQGNPYEQYF. Variable domain in full (rest from reference TRBV11-2 and TRBJ2-7): EAGVAQSPRYKIIEKRQSVAFWCNPISGHATLYWYQQILGQGPKLLIQFQNNGVVDDSQLPKDRFSAERLKGVDSTLKIQPAKLEDSAVYLCASSPPKQGNPYEQYFGPGTRLTVT.

In nucleotides, the CDR3 is TGTGCCAGCAGTATTTGGGGGGGGCCAGATACGCAGTATTTT. As protein: CASSIWGGPDTQYF. This chain links TRBV6-5 with TRBJ2-3; the D gene is possibly TRBD2 (7 bases). Germline V gene data show CDR1 as MNHEY and CDR2 as SVGAGI. V was trimmed by 5 bases and J by 4 bases, leaving 13 bases between them. The CDR3 loop spans 14 amino acids.

The chain carries TRBV9 and TRBJ1-2; 9 bases are a match to TRBD1. CDR3 size: 14 residues. CDR1 is SGDLS and CDR2 is YYNGEE in the germline V gene. The J segment lost 6 bases and the V segment lost 2 bases, leaving 5 bases of the junction unmatched. CDR3 bases: TGTGCCAGCAGCGTCGCGGGACAGGGCCATGGCTACACCTTC. Translation: CASSVAGQGHGYTF.

This clone has a single count. This chain connects TRBV19 to TRBJ2-5, with a possible D match to TRBD2 (5 bases). From germline, CDR1 is LNHDA and CDR2 SQIVND (reference sequence). CDR3 length: 11 residues. Trimming shortened V by 10 bases and J by 5 bases, and 11 bases separated the two germline ends. Here the CDR3 DNA reads TGTGCCACCGCCACGGGGGAGACCCAGTACTTC. Protein: CATATGETQYF.

The chain recombines TRBV4-2 with TRBJ1-4, with TRBD1 as a possible D gene (6 bases). Germline loops: CDR1 LGHNA, CDR2 YNFKEQ. V was pared by 2 bases and J by 5 bases, with 12 bases between. CDR3 length: 15 residues. CDR3 loop: CASSQQQGGNEKLFF. The CDR3 DNA reads as TGTGCCAGCAGCCAACAACAGGGCGGAAATGAAAAACTGTTTTTT.

A remark on this clone: Additional DNA sequences in this sample encode the identical CDR3. The J gene is TRBJ1-6, the V gene TRBV13; 7 positions match TRBD1. CDR1 is PRHDT and CDR2 is FYEKMQ in the germline V gene (reference sequence). The CDR3 is made up of 16 amino acids. V lost 4 bases and J lost 6; bases outside the gene matches: 9. In DNA form, the CDR3 reads TGTGCCAGCAGCTATAAACAGGGGTTCGGTAATTCACCCCTCCACTTT. Translation gives CASSYKQGFGNSPLHF.

The chain combines TRBV7-9 with TRBJ1-2; D ambiguous. The germline V and J ends were trimmed by 1 base and 7 bases, with 10 bases remaining between them. The germline CDR1 and CDR2 sequences are SEHNR and FQNEAQ (reference sequence). The length of the CDR3 is 13 residues. The CDR3: CASSLDPPLGYTF. The CDR3 nucleotides are TGTGCCAGCAGCTTAGATCCCCCCCTTGGCTACACCTTC.

This chain joins TRBV6-5 and TRBJ1-2, with 7 bases that match TRBD1. CDR1 is MNHEY, CDR2 SVGAGI, per germline. The ends lost 6 bases at V and 8 bases at J; junction bases unmatched: 6. The CDR3 is 12 residues long. The CDR3 loop reads CASRRQGEGYTF. The CDR3 DNA reads as TGTGCCAGCAGGAGACAGGGAGAGGGCTACACCTTC.

The chain carries TRBV21-1 and TRBJ1-1; TRBD1 is the table's D call and was not checked against the DNA. TRBV21-1 is deemed a pseudogene. The CDR3 loop spans 15 amino acids. The CDR3: CASSKGPGGYTEAFF. CDR3 coding DNA: TGTGCCAGCAGCAAAGGACCAGGGGGATACACTGAAGCTTTCTTT.

Only a few counts were recorded for this clone. This chain joins TRBV24-1 and TRBJ2-3, with 9 positions matching TRBD2. The junction had 14 bases not matched to a gene; V was cut back by 3 bases and J by 5 bases. CDR1 and CDR2 (germline): KGHDR, SFDVKD. The CDR3 is 18 amino acids. This CDR3 is CATSDRAGGSGYVDTQYF. The CDR3, as DNA: TGTGCCACCAGTGATAGAGCGGGGGGATCAGGTTACGTAGATACGCAGTATTTT.

The chain links TRBV10-3 to TRBJ2-6, with D maybe TRBD1 (6 bases). The CDR3 covers 21 residues. Germline V gene lookup returns CDR1 ENHRY and CDR2 SYGVKD. V was clipped by 6 bases and J by 0 bases, with 27 bases between them. The CDR3, as DNA: TGTGCCATCAGGCCCGGGACACTGGCGATTGTGGAACGCTCTGGGGCCAACGTCCTGACTTTC. Translating gives CAIRPGTLAIVERSGANVLTF.

The chain recombines TRBV19 with TRBJ2-1; 8 bases fit TRBD2. Germline CDR1 and CDR2: LNHDA and SQIVND (reference sequence). V dropped 10 bases and J dropped 9; count of bases not matched to a gene: 17. This CDR3 spans 15 amino acids. The CDR3 DNA reads TGTGCCACCACTTGGGGGACTAGTTCTTTTACTGAGCAGTTCTTC. Protein sequence: CATTWGTSSFTEQFF.

The chain combines TRBV12-5 with TRBJ2-1; TRBD1 matches at 10 bases. J was trimmed by 6 bases and V by 5 bases; bases with no gene match: 16. This CDR3 contains 18 residues. The V gene's germline CDR1 is LGHNT and CDR2 FRNRAP. The CDR3 spells CASGTGTGAAGRLNEQFF. DNA for the CDR3: TGTGCTAGTGGTACCGGGACAGGGGCTGCGGGGCGGCTCAATGAGCAGTTCTTC.

V and J are TRBV10-3 and TRBJ1-3, with TRBD1 as a possible D gene (6 bases). In germline, CDR1 is ENHRY, CDR2 SYGVKD. V was shortened by 4 bases and J by 0 bases, with 10 bases between the two germline ends. This CDR3 is built from 15 residues. CDR3 nucleotides: TGTGCCATCAGTGGGGGGCCCCGCTCTGGAAACACCATATATTTT. Protein sequence: CAISGGPRSGNTIYF.

The chain uses TRBV6-5 and TRBJ1-2, with unresolved D. The germline V gene encodes CDR1 MNHEY and CDR2 SVGAGI. V shed 7 bases and J shed 2 bases, with 14 bases lying between them. The CDR3 extends over 14 amino acids. The CDR3 sequence: CASTPRQFNYGYTF. The DNA of the CDR3 is TGTGCCAGCACCCCCAGACAATTCAACTATGGCTACACCTTC.

The chain is built from TRBV7-8 and TRBJ1-2; D possibly corresponds to TRBD1 (5 bases). Trimming removed 5 bases from V and 1 base from J, with 20 bases in between. Germline assignment: CDR1 SGHVS and CDR2 FQNEAQ. This CDR3 is 17 amino acids long. The CDR3 region is CASSPVILPTVNYGYTF. The CDR3 DNA sequence: TGTGCCAGCAGCCCCGTGATTTTGCCGACAGTTAACTATGGCTACACCTTC.